The following is a T cell receptor (beta chain) sequence with its context. The target antigen is unknown. One end of the junction varies from germline; a read error may be responsible. The same CDR3 can be traced to other DNA sequences in this sample. Germline CDR1 is SGDLS and CDR2 is YYNGEE. The length of the CDR3 is 15 residues. As for time point: baseline, week 1 (first vaccination visit). The treatment was: pre-vaccination baseline after standard-of-care therapy. Each tumor in the donors was a new WHO grade 3 or 4 astrocytoma, IDH1-mutant and ATRX-lost. This sample stems from a study of a mutant IDH1 vaccine in newly diagnosed glioma. At the level of the study: Previous care, which was radiotherapy, temozolomide, or both, most often involved both.

Using immunoSEQ multiplex PCR, the repertoire was profiled, and TCRdb retains in-frame clones only, with some absent. The sample holds 85,000 to 100,000 clones, about 90% seen once. The study, taken as a whole, reports: In just under 95% of patients, immune responses induced by the vaccine occurred. Pseudoprogression apparently lacked any relation to changes in top peripheral T cell clonotypes.

This sample comprised PBMCs, obtained from a glioma patient treated with radiotherapy, temozolomide or both. This chain uses TRBV9 with TRBJ2-2; 9 bases agree with TRBD1. This TCR derives from a woman in her forties or fifties with glioma. The CDR3 here is CASSARQGVTGELFF. The CDR3 DNA is TGTGCAAGCAGCGCGAGACAGGGGGTCACCGGGGAGCTGTTTTTT.